Shown below are 15 T cell receptor beta chains from a single sample sequenced in a study of control samples from healthy donors and cancer patients. Assay: immunoSEQ multiplex PCR; the TCRdb copy retains only in-frame clones and omits some. The data contain almost 95,000 clones, around nine tenths of them seen just once; the ten biggest clones take up less than 4.5%. Input material: blood. The receptor source for this set is a woman under 30 in good health.

CDR3 loop: CASSLASRPPQHF. DNA for the CDR3: TGTGCCAGCAGCTTAGCGTCCAGACCTCCCCAGCATTTT. V is TRBV7-8 and J is TRBJ1-5; D ambiguous. Trimming cost V 0 bases and J 10 bases, with 10 bases left between them. CDR1 is SGHVS, CDR2 FQNEAQ, per germline. The CDR3 loop spans 13 amino acids.

The CDR3 region is CASSLGIFSYEQYF. The DNA for the CDR3 is TGCGCCAGCAGCTTAGGGATCTTCTCCTACGAGCAGTACTTC. V is TRBV5-1 and J is TRBJ2-7; no firm D call. This CDR3 is built from 14 residues. Germline assignment: CDR1 SGHRS and CDR2 YFSETQ. Trimming took 2 bases from V and 0 from J, leaving 9 bases between them.

CDR3 loop: CASSPFVEAQGAGGYTF. DNA of the CDR3: TGTGCCAGCTCACCATTTGTCGAGGCTCAGGGGGCTGGGGGCTACACCTTC. This chain connects TRBV18 to TRBJ1-2; TRBD1 matches at 8 bases. This CDR3 is built from 17 residues. Losses at the gene ends were 2 bases for V and 8 bases for J; bases not matched to a gene: 16. Germline lookup yields CDR1 KGHSH and CDR2 LQKENI.

The sample holds one count of this clone. The chain employs TRBV13 and TRBJ1-1, with TRBD1 matching 10 bases. Trimming removed 0 bases from V and 6 bases from J; junction bases left unmatched: 4. Germline CDR1 PRHDT, CDR2 FYEKMQ (reference sequence). The CDR3 runs to 15 residues. The CDR3 nucleotides read TGTGCCAGCAGCTTAGGCGACAGGGGGCACGCTGAAGCTTTCTTT. It encodes CASSLGDRGHAEAFF.

This clone was detected once. The rearrangement uses TRBV3-1 (or the pseudogene TRBV3-2) and TRBJ2-7; 7 nucleotides align to TRBD1. This CDR3 has 14 amino acids. Germline lookup yields CDR1 LGHDT and CDR2 YNNKEL (reference sequence). V trimming: 1 base; J trimming: 4 bases; junction bases outside the gene matches: 4. CDR3 residues: CASSQGTGRYEQYF. The CDR3 DNA is TGTGCCAGCAGCCAAGGGACAGGTCGGTACGAGCAGTACTTC.

The rearrangement uses TRBV3-1 (or the pseudogene TRBV3-2) and TRBJ2-5; perhaps D is TRBD1 or TRBD2 (5 bases each). V dropped 1 base and J dropped 0 bases, with 12 bases sitting between them. Germline V lookup: CDR1 LGHDT, CDR2 YNNKEL (reference sequence). This CDR3 is 16 amino acids long. The CDR3 region is CASSQVPGRYQETQYF. In nucleotides, the CDR3 is TGTGCCAGCAGCCAAGTCCCGGGACGGTACCAAGAGACCCAGTACTTC.

The chain combines TRBV6-5 with TRBJ2-5, with D unresolved. CDR1 MNHEY and CDR2 SVGAGI come from the germline V gene. Trimming left V 8 bases short and J 13 bases short, with 23 bases between. The CDR3 runs to 13 residues. CDR3 sequence (DNA): TGTGCCAGCGAGCTATCTCTGGGCTGGGCCCGGTACTTC. This sequence encodes CASELSLGWARYF.

The V and J genes are TRBV7-9 and TRBJ1-2; 7 bases match TRBD1. CDR3 length: 14 amino acids. V shed 4 bases, J shed 4 bases, and the junction held 6 bases outside the gene matches. Germline V CDR1 and CDR2: SEHNR, FQNEAQ (reference sequence). CDR3 amino acids: CASSSGTDRYGYTF. CDR3 coding DNA: TGTGCCAGCAGCTCCGGGACAGACCGCTATGGCTACACCTTC.

This clone was seen just once. This sequence joins TRBV5-1 and TRBJ1-3; 7 positions agree with TRBD1. The germline V gene encodes CDR1 SGHRS and CDR2 YFSETQ. The CDR3 has 15 residues. J gave up 2 bases and V 5 bases, and 7 bases lay outside the gene matches. The CDR3 sequence: CASRKVGGTGNTIYF. The CDR3 DNA reads TGCGCCAGCAGGAAGGTAGGGGGCACTGGAAACACCATATATTTT.

The chain combines TRBV2 with TRBJ1-1, with TRBD1 identical over 7 bases. J gave up 6 bases and V 4 bases, and 11 bases lay outside the gene matches. Germline CDR1 and CDR2: SNHLY and FYNNEI. This CDR3 comprises 15 residues. The CDR3 reads CASSGQGGLTAEAFF. The CDR3 nucleotides are TGTGCCAGCAGTGGCCAGGGGGGTTTGACGGCTGAAGCTTTCTTT.

The V gene is TRBV5-4, the J gene TRBJ2-2; maybe TRBD2 (6 bases). This CDR3 has 14 amino acids. Germline V lookup: CDR1 SGHNT, CDR2 YYREEE (reference sequence). With 2 bases removed from V and 6 bases from J, the gap between germline ends came to 11 bases. The CDR3 loop reads CASSFPSGAGELFF. As DNA, the CDR3 is TGTGCCAGCAGCTTCCCCTCGGGGGCCGGGGAGCTGTTTTTT. Full variable domain (outside the CDR3, taken from reference TRBV5-4 and TRBJ2-2): ETGVTQSPTHLIKTRGQQVTLRCSSQSGHNTVSWYQQALGQGPQFIFQYYREEENGRGNFPPRFSGLQFPNYSSELNVNALELDDSALYLCASSFPSGAGELFFGEGSRLTVL.

The chain is built from TRBV7-2 and TRBJ2-7; 8 bases are shared with TRBD1. With V trimmed by 5 bases and J by 3 bases, 9 bases remained unmatched. This CDR3 region has 15 residues. CDR1 and CDR2 from the germline V gene are SGHTA and FQGNSA. CDR3 nucleotide sequence: TGTGCCAGCAGCGTAACCGGACAGGGTAGCTACGAGCAGTACTTC. Amino acids: CASSVTGQGSYEQYF.

This rearrangement joins TRBV7-9 to TRBJ2-5; TRBD2 matches 12 bases. The germline V gene encodes CDR1 SEHNR and CDR2 FQNEAQ (reference sequence). This CDR3 contains 17 residues. The J segment lost 0 bases and the V segment lost 4 bases, leaving 6 bases of the junction unmatched. This CDR3 reads CASSSPGLAGYQETQYF. The DNA of the CDR3 is TGTGCCAGCAGCTCCCCCGGACTAGCGGGGTACCAAGAGACCCAGTACTTC.

The V gene is TRBV19, the J gene TRBJ2-2, with D perhaps TRBD1 or TRBD2 (6 bases each). The CDR3 loop spans 15 amino acids. In germline, CDR1 is LNHDA, CDR2 SQIVND (reference sequence). V dropped 6 bases and J dropped 5 bases, with 16 bases sitting between them. CDR3 protein: CASRSGARVTGELFF. The CDR3 coding sequence is TGTGCCAGTAGATCGGGGGCCAGGGTGACCGGGGAGCTGTTTTTT.

The chain is built from TRBV21-1 and TRBJ1-5. TRBV21-1 is a documented pseudogene. This CDR3 comprises 13 residues. In DNA, the CDR3 is TGTGCCAGCAGCCGGAGGAGGTATCAGCCCCAGCATTTT. This encodes CASSRRRYQPQHF.